Each of the 30 T cell receptor beta chains below was sequenced from the same sample in a study of blood T cell repertoires in COVID-19. TCRdb keeps only in-frame clones here, not all; method: immunoSEQ multiplex PCR. There are about 310,000 clones in the sample; around 90% occur only once, and 1% lies in the top ten. Sample: peripheral blood. All receptors come from a man aged 50-59 years with active or convalescent COVID-19.

The rearrangement links TRBV24-1 to TRBJ1-2; no clear D gene. Trimming stripped 1 base from V and 1 base from J, with 6 bases between. This CDR3 comprises 14 residues. CDR1 and CDR2 (germline): KGHDR, SFDVKD. The CDR3 sequence is CATSDFHSNYGYTF. CDR3 bases: TGTGCCACCAGTGATTTCCACAGTAACTATGGCTACACCTTC.

V and J are TRBV28 and TRBJ1-1, with D unresolved. V dropped 0 bases and J dropped 0 bases, with 11 bases sitting between them. The CDR3 runs to 16 residues. The germline CDR1 and CDR2 sequences are MDHEN and SYDVKM. CDR3 sequence (DNA): TGTGCCAGCAGTTTATGGGAGGCAGGCATGAACACTGAAGCTTTCTTT. Translation: CASSLWEAGMNTEAFF.

This sequence joins TRBV9 and TRBJ1-2, with TRBD1 identical over 7 bases. V lost 0 bases and J lost 8; bases outside the gene matches: 4. There are 13 residues in the CDR3. Germline V gene data show CDR1 as SGDLS and CDR2 as YYNGEE. This chain's CDR3 is CASSVEQGLGYTF. For the CDR3, the DNA is TGTGCCAGCAGCGTAGAACAGGGGTTAGGCTACACCTTC.

V is TRBV6-6 and J is TRBJ2-1; tentatively, D is TRBD2 (5 bases). Trimming pared 6 bases from V and 4 bases from J, leaving 10 bases between. The CDR3 sequence is 13 residues long. Germline V CDR1 and CDR2: MNHNY, SVGAGI (reference sequence). The CDR3 DNA sequence: TGTGCCAGCAGGTCCGAGGGATACAATGAGCAGTTCTTC. This codes for CASRSEGYNEQFF.

V is TRBV7-2 and J is TRBJ1-6, with 9 nucleotides matching TRBD1. Trimming at V came to 6 bases and at J to 7 bases, leaving 1 base not matched to a gene. Germline V gene sequence: CDR1 SGHTA, CDR2 FQGNSA. The CDR3 sequence is 13 residues long. The CDR3 DNA is TGTGCCAGCAGTGGACAGGGGAATTCACCCCTCCACTTT. Protein product: CASSGQGNSPLHF.

The V and J genes are TRBV7-9 and TRBJ1-4; 7 nucleotides line up with TRBD1. The CDR3 contains 15 residues. CDR1 and CDR2 (germline): SEHNR, FQNEAQ (reference sequence). V dropped 5 bases and J dropped 1; count of bases not matched to a gene: 4. CDR3 nucleotides: TGTGCCAGCAGCCGGGCAGGGGGAACTAATGAAAAACTGTTTTTT. This gives the protein CASSRAGGTNEKLFF.

J is TRBJ1-6 and V is TRBV6-5; 7 bases line up with TRBD1. Germline CDR1 MNHEY, CDR2 SVGAGI. V was pared by 5 bases and J by 10 bases, with 8 bases of the junction left unmatched. This CDR3 region has 14 residues. The CDR3 bases are TGTGCCAGCAGTCGACAGGGCTTGAGCTCACCCCTCCACTTT. This codes for CASSRQGLSSPLHF.

V is TRBV6-6 and J is TRBJ1-1, with unresolved D. Germline CDR1 and CDR2: MNHNY and SVGAGI (reference sequence). Trimming left V 4 bases short and J 3 bases short, with 9 bases between. The CDR3 runs to 13 residues. The CDR3 nucleotides read TGTGCCAGCAGTTCCGAGGGAGACACTGAAGCTTTCTTT. Protein product: CASSSEGDTEAFF.

V gene TRBV27 combines with J gene TRBJ2-4, with a weak D call TRBD1 (6 bases). The V gene's germline CDR1 is MNHEY and CDR2 SMNVEV (reference sequence). V shed 4 bases and J shed 5 bases, with 9 bases lying between them. This CDR3 spans 13 amino acids. The CDR3 DNA follows: TGTGCCAGCAGTTCCAACAGGGAAAACATTCAGTACTTC. Its protein product is CASSSNRENIQYF.

The chain has TRBV4-1 and TRBJ1-1; 8 bases agree with TRBD1. The germline V gene encodes CDR1 MGHRA and CDR2 YSYEKL. The CDR3 is 15 amino acids. V lost 4 bases to trimming and J lost 3 bases; unmatched junction nucleotides: 7. The CDR3 spells CASSPGDRRDTEAFF. In DNA form, the CDR3 reads TGCGCCAGCAGCCCAGGGGACAGGAGGGACACTGAAGCTTTCTTT.

The V and J genes are TRBV19 and TRBJ1-4; D might be TRBD1 (6 bases). V lost 4 bases and J lost 8, with 11 bases in between. Per germline, CDR1 LNHDA and CDR2 SQIVND (reference sequence). CDR3 size: 13 residues. CDR3 amino acids: CASSRNQGEKLFF. The CDR3 DNA reads TGTGCCAGTAGTAGAAATCAGGGGGAAAAACTGTTTTTT.

The V call is TRBV7-8, the J call TRBJ2-5, with TRBD1 as a possible D gene (5 bases). CDR1 is SGHVS and CDR2 is FQNEAQ in the germline V gene. The CDR3 length is 15 residues. Trimming shortened V by 3 bases and J by 2 bases, and 13 bases separated the two germline ends. In DNA form, the CDR3 reads TGTGCCAGCAGCTTCCAGGGTAATGGGCAAGAGACCCAGTACTTC. The encoded protein is CASSFQGNGQETQYF.

This chain joins TRBV4-1 and TRBJ2-7; D unresolved. Germline CDR1 is MGHRA and CDR2 is YSYEKL. The CDR3 is made up of 15 amino acids. The V and J ends lost 1 base and 0 bases respectively, with 10 bases between them. CDR3 region: CASSQALYSSYEQYF. The CDR3 DNA is TGCGCCAGCAGCCAAGCCCTTTACAGCTCCTACGAGCAGTACTTC.

As to this clone: This specimen includes other DNA sequences encoding the same CDR3. V usage is TRBV18 and J usage is TRBJ2-7, with 9 bases that match TRBD1. The CDR3 extends over 14 amino acids. CDR1 and CDR2 (germline): KGHSH, LQKENI. Trimming cost V 3 bases and J 2 bases; bases outside gene matches: 2. The CDR3 protein is CASSPGTGTYEQYF. The CDR3 DNA sequence: TGTGCCAGCTCACCTGGGACAGGGACCTACGAGCAGTACTTC.

This clone has only a few counts. The chain carries TRBV6-2 or TRBV6-3 and TRBJ2-3; 7 bases align to TRBD2. V lost 5 bases to trimming and J lost 0 bases; unmatched junction nucleotides: 17. CDR1 and CDR2 (germline): MNHEY, SVGEGT. The CDR3 totals 19 residues. The CDR3: CASSVEILGASGSTDTQYF. The CDR3 DNA sequence: TGTGCCAGCAGTGTAGAGATTTTGGGAGCTAGCGGTAGCACAGATACGCAGTATTTT.

This clone appeared a few times. The rearrangement uses TRBV7-2 and TRBJ2-7; TRBD1 agrees at 11 bases. In germline, CDR1 is SGHTA, CDR2 FQGNSA. This CDR3 is built from 15 residues. Losses at the gene ends were 5 bases for V and 5 bases for J; bases not matched to a gene: 8. CDR3 sequence reads: CASSPPDRGRHEQYF. The CDR3 bases are TGTGCCAGCAGCCCTCCGGACAGGGGGCGCCACGAGCAGTACTTC.

The J gene is TRBJ1-6, the V gene TRBV2; 12 nucleotides align to TRBD1. Germline values: CDR1 SNHLY, CDR2 FYNNEI. The J segment lost 10 bases and the V segment lost 4 bases, leaving 2 bases of the junction unmatched. The CDR3 runs to 14 residues. The CDR3, as DNA: TGTGCCAGCAGTGCCGGGACAGGGGGCTCACCCCTCCACTTT. Its protein product is CASSAGTGGSPLHF.

The chain has TRBV4-1 and TRBJ1-1; 9 nucleotides line up with TRBD1. The CDR3 runs to 15 residues. With 4 bases clipped from V and 1 base from J, the junction kept 4 bases outside the gene matches. Germline V gene data show CDR1 as MGHRA and CDR2 as YSYEKL. The CDR3 is CASSPGQGPNTEAFF. The CDR3 DNA sequence: TGCGCCAGCAGCCCCGGACAGGGGCCGAACACTGAAGCTTTCTTT.

Note on this clone: Other nucleotide sequences from this sample produce the same CDR3. The chain combines TRBV27 with TRBJ2-2; D remains ambiguous. The V and J ends lost 6 bases and 7 bases respectively, with 9 bases between them. This CDR3 comprises 12 residues. The V gene's germline CDR1 is MNHEY and CDR2 SMNVEV (reference sequence). The CDR3 protein is CASSLTGGELFF. The CDR3, as DNA: TGTGCCAGCAGCCTCACGGGCGGGGAGCTGTTTTTT.

The genes are TRBV28 and TRBJ2-2; no reliable D call. Between the trimmed V and J ends, which lost 4 bases and 2 bases, there was a span of 17 bases. In germline, CDR1 is MDHEN, CDR2 SYDVKM. The CDR3 runs 17 residues. DNA for the CDR3: TGTGCCAGCAGTTATGCAGGCCAATCTTTTAACACCGGGGAGCTGTTTTTT. Amino acid sequence: CASSYAGQSFNTGELFF.

The chain couples TRBV30 to TRBJ2-1; a possible D gene is TRBD2 (5 bases). V gave up 1 base and J gave up 9 bases, with 16 bases separating them. The V gene's germline CDR1 is GTSNPN and CDR2 SVGIG (reference sequence). CDR3 size: 14 residues. In DNA form, the CDR3 reads TGTGCCTGGAGTGGGACCCCGCTAGGAGGTGAGCAGTTCTTC. Translated, it gives CAWSGTPLGGEQFF.

The chain couples TRBV6-1 to TRBJ1-2, with a weak D call TRBD1 (6 bases). CDR1 MNHNS and CDR2 SASEGT come from the germline V gene. V was clipped by 2 bases and J by 5 bases, with 12 bases between them. CDR3 size: 14 residues. The CDR3 reads CASSESGTPYGYTF. In DNA, the CDR3 is TGTGCCAGCAGTGAATCAGGGACACCTTATGGCTACACCTTC.

This sequence joins TRBV30 and TRBJ2-5, with 8 positions matching TRBD2. After removal of 0 bases from V and 2 bases from J, the junction contained 2 bases not matched to a gene. Per germline, CDR1 GTSNPN and CDR2 SVGIG (reference sequence). This CDR3 has 14 residues. The CDR3 nucleotides are TGTGCCTGGAGTGTCGGGGGGGGGCAAGAGACCCAGTACTTC. Its protein product is CAWSVGGGQETQYF.

The CDR3 loop reads CAWSGQTGHGTDTQYF. The CDR3 bases are TGTGCCTGGAGTGGCCAGACAGGGCATGGCACAGATACGCAGTATTTT. V usage is TRBV30 and J usage is TRBJ2-3; the match to TRBD1 covers 7 bases. Germline lookup yields CDR1 GTSNPN and CDR2 SVGIG (reference sequence). The CDR3 spans 16 residues. Trimming took 1 base from V and 1 from J; bases not matched to a gene: 8.

The chain joins TRBV6-5 to TRBJ1-2; TRBD1 aligns across 8 bases. This CDR3 has 16 amino acids. V shed 0 bases, J shed 1 base, and the junction held 4 bases outside the gene matches. Germline values: CDR1 MNHEY, CDR2 SVGAGI. The CDR3 coding sequence is TGTGCCAGCAGTTACTCCGGACAGGGAATTAACTATGGCTACACCTTC. It is translated as CASSYSGQGINYGYTF.

The genes are TRBV18 and TRBJ1-1; D gene unclear. The CDR3 totals 15 residues. Trimming took 0 bases from V and 1 from J, leaving 9 bases between them. Germline V gene lookup returns CDR1 KGHSH and CDR2 LQKENI. The chain's CDR3 is CASSPPSQTNTEAFF. The CDR3 DNA reads TGTGCCAGCTCACCACCGTCACAAACGAACACTGAAGCTTTCTTT.

The genes are TRBV7-9 and TRBJ2-7; maybe TRBD1 (7 bases). The V end was cut by 5 bases, the J end by 2 bases, with 19 bases between. From germline, CDR1 is SEHNR and CDR2 FQNEAQ (reference sequence). The CDR3 length is 16 residues. CDR3 residues: CASSPGWGDSPYEQYF. In nucleotides, the CDR3 is TGTGCCAGCAGCCCAGGGTGGGGGGACAGTCCCTACGAGCAGTACTTC.

This rearrangement joins TRBV28 to TRBJ2-7; 7 bases line up with TRBD2. The CDR3 has 17 residues. V lost 2 bases, J lost 6 bases, and 16 bases stayed unmatched. CDR1 and CDR2 (germline): MDHEN, SYDVKM. CDR3 residues: CASSLDLLSGKSGEQYF. The CDR3 DNA sequence: TGTGCCAGCAGTTTAGACCTCCTGAGCGGGAAGTCGGGCGAGCAGTACTTC.

The chain has TRBV28 and TRBJ1-4, with 7 nucleotides matching TRBD1. This CDR3 spans 15 amino acids. Germline CDR1 is MDHEN and CDR2 is SYDVKM. V lost 6 bases to trimming and J lost 5 bases; unmatched junction nucleotides: 9. The DNA for the CDR3 is TGTGCCAGCAGGGGGATAGGGGGCGGGAATGAAAAACTGTTTTTT. This translates into CASRGIGGGNEKLFF.

The chain links TRBV2 to TRBJ2-7, with 7 bases matching TRBD2. The CDR3 covers 15 residues. Germline trimming cut 1 base from V and 1 base from J; bases unmatched to any gene: 4. Germline-derived CDR1 and CDR2 are SNHLY and FYNNEI. The chain's CDR3 is CASSEGGGPSYEQYF. CDR3 in DNA: TGTGCCAGCAGTGAAGGGGGGGGACCATCCTACGAGCAGTACTTC. The full variable domain, rest sourced from reference TRBV2 and TRBJ2-7, is EPEVTQTPSHQVTQMGQEVILRCVPISNHLYFYWYRQILGQKVEFLVSFYNNEISEKSEIFDDQFSVERPDGSNFTLKIRSTKLEDSAMYFCASSEGGGPSYEQYFGPGTRLTVT.